These T cell receptor beta chains were read from a single sample in a study of blood T cell repertoires in COVID-19. Produced via immunoSEQ multiplex PCR; TCRdb's table is partial and in-frame only. The table has under 150,000 clones, about 86% seen once; the top ten hold around 8%. Input material: peripheral blood. The receptor set was obtained from a woman aged 55-69 years with active or convalescent COVID-19. Both conserved end residues are part of each CDR3. The D gene is left open where the match is weak. Clone size is given for some rows only: seen once, a few or many times, or a class if the clone is expanded.

V gene	clone size	J gene	D gene	CDR3 protein	CDR3 DNA
TRBV28	NA	TRBJ1-5	TRBD1	CASSLTGVYNQPQHF	TGTGCCAGCAGTTTAACAGGGGTCTACAATCAGCCCCAGCATTTT
TRBV19	many	TRBJ2-2	TRBD1	CASSNQGAAGELFF	TGTGCCAGTAGTAATCAGGGGGCTGCCGGGGAGCTGTTTTTT
TRBV19	NA	TRBJ2-4	TRBD1	CASSFSTGGGLHF	TGTGCCAGTAGTTTCTCTACAGGGGGAGGTTTGCACTTC
TRBV18	NA	TRBJ2-7	TRBD2	CASSPGSGGRNEQYF	TGTGCCAGCTCACCAGGGTCCGGGGGGAGGAACGAGCAGTACTTC
TRBV2	NA	TRBJ2-3	TRBD1	CASSEDRDTDTQYF	TGTGCCAGCAGCGAGGACAGGGATACAGATACGCAGTATTTT
TRBV5-1	NA	TRBJ2-1	NA	CASSSGQLVYNEQFF	TGCGCCAGCAGCTCCGGACAGCTAGTCTACAATGAGCAGTTCTTC
TRBV19	once	TRBJ1-1	TRBD1	CASSTDRDGTEAFF	TGTGCCAGTAGTACGGACAGGGATGGAACTGAAGCTTTCTTT
TRBV5-1	NA	TRBJ1-2	TRBD1	CASSFTGGSYGYTF	TGCGCCAGCAGCTTCACAGGGGGCAGCTATGGCTACACCTTC
TRBV15	NA	TRBJ2-5	NA	CATSRGGRGRGETQYF	TGTGCCACCAGCAGAGGGGGTAGGGGCCGCGGAGAGACCCAGTACTTC
TRBV19	NA	TRBJ2-2	NA	CASDEAGGELFF	TGTGCCAGTGACGAGGCCGGCGGGGAGCTGTTTTTT
TRBV6-5	NA	TRBJ2-5	NA	CASYGAGLGETQYF	TGTGCCAGCTACGGTGCGGGCTTGGGAGAGACCCAGTACTTC
TRBV4-3	NA	TRBJ1-1	NA	CASSQEGGTEAFF	TGCGCCAGCAGCCAAGAAGGCGGGACTGAAGCTTTCTTT
TRBV10-3	NA	TRBJ2-3	NA	CATKNPRGGPTDTQYF	TGTGCCACCAAGAATCCTAGGGGGGGGCCAACAGATACGCAGTATTTT
TRBV5-1	NA	TRBJ1-4	NA	CASSLGRTNEKLFF	TGCGCCAGCAGCTTGGGGAGAACTAATGAAAAACTGTTTTTT
TRBV19	NA	TRBJ1-1	NA	CASSIGTGRVKAFF	TGTGCCAGTAGTATAGGTACCGGCAGGGTTAAAGCTTTCTTT
TRBV4-1	NA	TRBJ2-2	NA	CASSPPGGGGLNTGELFF	TGCGCCAGCAGCCCTCCTGGGGGCGGGGGTCTGAACACCGGGGAGCTGTTTTTT
TRBV27	NA	TRBJ1-6	TRBD1	CASSLSPGQGNSPLHF	TGTGCCAGCAGTCTTTCCCCAGGACAGGGAAACTCACCCCTCCACTTT
TRBV11-2	NA	TRBJ2-2	TRBD2	CASSFSGGFSGELFF	TGTGCCAGCAGCTTTAGCGGGGGCTTCTCCGGGGAGCTGTTTTTT
TRBV4-2	many	TRBJ1-1	NA	CASRQGNTEAFF	TGTGCCAGCAGACAGGGGAACACTGAAGCTTTCTTT
TRBV10-3	NA	TRBJ2-3	NA	CATALRGENTDTQYF	TGTGCCACGGCACTCAGGGGCGAGAACACAGATACGCAGTATTTT
TRBV9	NA	TRBJ2-3	NA	CASSVGGGSFRTDTQYF	TGTGCCAGCAGCGTAGGAGGGGGAAGCTTTCGCACAGATACGCAGTATTTT
TRBV2	NA	TRBJ2-5	TRBD1	CASSPGTAVETQYF	TGTGCCAGCAGTCCCGGGACAGCAGTAGAGACCCAGTACTTC
TRBV19	NA	TRBJ1-5	TRBD1	CASSFGQGGNQPQHF	TGTGCCAGTAGTTTCGGACAGGGTGGCAATCAGCCCCAGCATTTT
TRBV6-5	NA	TRBJ1-2	NA	CASSYSQGRDYGYTF	TGTGCCAGCAGTTACTCACAGGGACGGGACTATGGCTACACCTTC
TRBV27	NA	TRBJ1-1	TRBD1	CASISEGAKAFF	TGTGCCAGCATTTCGGAGGGGGCTAAAGCTTTCTTT
TRBV6-6	NA	TRBJ2-7	TRBD2	CASNLGTSLAEQYF	TGTGCCAGCAACTTGGGGACTAGCCTCGCCGAGCAGTACTTC
TRBV14	NA	TRBJ2-1	NA	CASSLLYNEQFF	TGTGCCAGCAGCCTCCTCTACAATGAGCAGTTCTTC
TRBV6-1	NA	TRBJ1-2	NA	CASSESYGYTF	TGTGCCAGCAGTGAGTCGTATGGCTACACCTTC
TRBV15	once	TRBJ1-6	NA	CATSRDSDSPLHF	TGTGCCACCAGCAGAGATTCGGATTCACCCCTCCACTTT
TRBV2	NA	TRBJ2-3	NA	CASCVRGADTQYF	TGTGCCTCCTGTGTTCGCGGGGCAGATACGCAGTATTTT